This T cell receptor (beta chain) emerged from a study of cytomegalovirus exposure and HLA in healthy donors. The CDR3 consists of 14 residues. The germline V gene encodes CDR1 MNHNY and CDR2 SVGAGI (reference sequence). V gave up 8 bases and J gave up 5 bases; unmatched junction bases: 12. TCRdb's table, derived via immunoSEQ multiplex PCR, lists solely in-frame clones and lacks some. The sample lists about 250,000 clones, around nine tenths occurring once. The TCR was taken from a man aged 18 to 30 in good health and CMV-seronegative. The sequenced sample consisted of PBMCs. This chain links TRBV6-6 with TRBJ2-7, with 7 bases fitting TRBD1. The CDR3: CASSNRGGINEQYF. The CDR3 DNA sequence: TGTGCCAGCTCAAACAGGGGTGGGATTAACGAGCAGTACTTC.